These 3 T cell receptor beta chains were sequenced from one sample in a study of technical replicates of blood from a few donors. Repertoires were generated with immunoSEQ multiplex PCR, while TCRdb's copy carries only in-frame clones and drops some. The profile shows tens of thousands of clones, around 94% of them singletons. Material for sequencing was T cells isolated from PBMCs. The receptors shown here come from a human donor in good health.

The V gene is TRBV5-1, the J gene TRBJ2-3, with 9 bases aligning to TRBD2. V lost 0 bases and J lost 1; bases outside the gene matches: 12. Germline CDR1 SGHRS, CDR2 YFSETQ. The CDR3 runs to 19 residues. CDR3 protein: CASSLDGIGGRAGTDTQYF. The DNA of the CDR3 is TGCGCCAGCAGCTTGGATGGTATTGGCGGGAGGGCCGGCACAGATACGCAGTATTTT.

This clone was found a few times. The chain links TRBV20-1 to TRBJ2-1, with D unresolved. The CDR3 runs 11 residues. Between the trimmed V and J ends, which lost 3 bases and 7 bases, there was a span of 7 bases. Germline CDR1 reads DFQATT; CDR2 reads SNEGSKA (reference sequence). This chain's CDR3 is CSARYGNEQFF. The CDR3 DNA sequence: TGCAGTGCTAGGTACGGGAATGAGCAGTTCTTC.

The chain employs TRBV6-5 and TRBJ1-3; D not certain. This CDR3 is 15 amino acids long. The V gene's germline CDR1 is MNHEY and CDR2 SVGAGI. V shed 7 bases and J shed 3 bases, with 16 bases lying between them. CDR3 sequence (DNA): TGTGCCAGCATTCGAGGCACGGCTGATGGAAACACCATATATTTT. Translating gives CASIRGTADGNTIYF.